One sample yielded the 13 T cell receptor beta chains listed below, sequenced in a study of cytomegalovirus exposure and HLA in healthy donors. 60 Vbeta and 13 Jbeta primers were used in PCR. Clones were sequenced by immunoSEQ multiplex PCR, and TCRdb holds only the in-frame ones, with some missing. The data contain approximately 140,000 clones, 81% of them singletons. The sample consisted of PBMCs. The source of these receptors is a man aged 18-30 years in good health and CMV-seronegative.

The gene calls are TRBV30 and TRBJ1-1; D gene ambiguous. With 3 bases removed from V and 1 base from J, the gap between germline ends came to 6 bases. Germline V lookup: CDR1 GTSNPN, CDR2 SVGIG (reference sequence). This CDR3 contains 12 residues. This chain's CDR3 is CAWRPGNTEAFF. In DNA form, the CDR3 reads TGTGCCTGGAGACCAGGGAACACTGAAGCTTTCTTT.

This clone was recorded once. V is TRBV6-5 and J is TRBJ2-7; 8 bases agree with TRBD1. Germline lookup yields CDR1 MNHEY and CDR2 SVGAGI. The CDR3 contains 12 residues. V lost 5 bases to trimming and J lost 4 bases; unmatched junction nucleotides: 1. CDR3 sequence reads: CASSQGAYEQYF. CDR3 nucleotide sequence: TGTGCCAGCAGTCAGGGGGCGTACGAGCAGTACTTC.

The chain is built from TRBV27 and TRBJ2-7, with a weak D call TRBD1 (6 bases). The germline CDR1 and CDR2 sequences are MNHEY and SMNVEV (reference sequence). The CDR3 length is 14 residues. Trimming took off 1 base at V and 1 base at J, with 8 bases between the two ends. CDR3 bases: TGTGCCAGCAGTTTATTCGGACAGTCCTACGAGCAGTACTTC. Protein product: CASSLFGQSYEQYF.

The rearrangement joins TRBV9 to TRBJ2-7; 11 nucleotides line up with TRBD1. The V segment lost 3 bases and the J segment 5 bases; nucleotides outside the gene matches: 7. The V gene's germline CDR1 is SGDLS and CDR2 YYNGEE. The CDR3 totals 15 residues. CDR3 bases: TGTGCCAGCAGCGCCCGGGACAGGGGGAGGAACGAGCAGTACTTC. This encodes CASSARDRGRNEQYF. Supplemented by reference TRBV9 and TRBJ2-7, the full variable domain reads DSGVTQTPKHLITATGQRVTLRCSPRSGDLSVYWYQQSLDQGLQFLIQYYNGEERAKGNILERFSAQQFPDLHSELNLSSLELGDSALYFCASSARDRGRNEQYFGPGTRLTVT.

The chain combines TRBV5-6 with TRBJ2-7; 14 bases agree with TRBD2. Germline CDR1 is SGHDT and CDR2 is YYEEEE. The length of the CDR3 is 17 residues. V gave up 4 bases and J gave up 1 base; unmatched junction bases: 7. This CDR3 reads CASSQGLAGARSYEQYF. DNA of the CDR3: TGTGCCAGCAGCCAGGGACTAGCGGGGGCCCGATCCTACGAGCAGTACTTC.

V and J are TRBV7-2 and TRBJ2-5; 8 positions match TRBD1. The CDR3 sequence is 13 residues long. Germline-derived CDR1 and CDR2 are SGHTA and FQGNSA. V shed 6 bases, J shed 2 bases, and the junction held 2 bases outside the gene matches. The CDR3 nucleotides are TGTGCCAGCAGTTACAGGGGGCAAGAGACCCAGTACTTC. This codes for CASSYRGQETQYF.

This chain connects TRBV2 to TRBJ2-2, with 9 nucleotides matching TRBD1. The CDR3 totals 15 residues. CDR1 is SNHLY, CDR2 FYNNEI, per germline. The ends lost 6 bases at V and 6 bases at J; junction bases unmatched: 8. CDR3 DNA: TGTGCCAGCAGGTGGGGACAGGGAGTCGCCGGGGAGCTGTTTTTT. This encodes CASRWGQGVAGELFF.

The J gene is TRBJ1-1, the V gene TRBV27; perhaps TRBD1 as D (6 bases). V lost 1 base to trimming and J lost 1 base, with 13 bases between them. Germline loops: CDR1 MNHEY, CDR2 SMNVEV (reference sequence). This CDR3 is built from 16 residues. DNA for the CDR3: TGTGCCAGCAGTTTATTCCCGACAGGAACGAACACTGAAGCTTTCTTT. Translating it yields CASSLFPTGTNTEAFF.

The V gene is TRBV19, the J gene TRBJ2-7; no clear D gene. Per germline, CDR1 LNHDA and CDR2 SQIVND (reference sequence). This CDR3 comprises 14 residues. V lost 6 bases to trimming and J lost 1 base, with 13 bases between them. CDR3 sequence: CASSPNTVSYEQYF. CDR3 bases: TGTGCCAGTAGCCCGAACACAGTTTCCTACGAGCAGTACTTC.

In DNA form, the CDR3 reads TGTGCCACCAGCAGAGCCGTTCAAACTAGCACCCTACGAAATACGCAGTATTTT. It encodes CATSRAVQTSTLRNTQYF. The chain links TRBV15 to TRBJ2-3; TRBD2 might be the D (6 bases). V lost 1 base and J lost 7, with 24 bases in between. This CDR3 region has 18 residues. Germline CDR1 reads LNHNV; CDR2 reads YYDKDF (reference sequence).

There are a few counts of this clone. The rearrangement joins TRBV6-5 to TRBJ1-1; D gene uncertain. Per germline, CDR1 MNHEY and CDR2 SVGAGI. V was cut by 0 bases and J by 5 bases, with 16 bases left in between. This CDR3 region has 16 residues. CDR3 bases: TGTGCCAGCAGTTACTCTCAGGCCTCCCCGAATACTGAAGCTTTCTTT. It encodes CASSYSQASPNTEAFF.

The chain joins TRBV7-2 to TRBJ2-7; no reliable D call. The germline V gene encodes CDR1 SGHTA and CDR2 FQGNSA. The CDR3 runs 12 residues. V lost 5 bases and J 2 bases, leaving 7 bases between the germline ends. DNA of the CDR3: TGTGCCAGCAGCCAGCGAGCCTACGAGCAGTACTTC. Translated, it gives CASSQRAYEQYF.

This chain joins TRBV18 and TRBJ1-6; TRBD1 matches at 8 bases. The CDR3 length is 12 residues. The trim removed 9 bases at V and 8 bases at J, leaving 3 bases unmatched. The V gene's germline CDR1 is KGHSH and CDR2 LQKENI. The DNA of the CDR3 is TGTGCCAGTCAACAGGGGGATTCACCCCTCCACTTT. Translated: CASQQGDSPLHF.